The rows below give T cell receptor beta chains drawn from one sample of a study of blood T cell repertoires in COVID-19. Repertoires were generated with immunoSEQ multiplex PCR, while TCRdb's copy carries only in-frame clones and drops some. This sample has 300,000 to 450,000 clones, with roughly nine tenths found just once. The specimen sequenced was PBMCs or T cells enriched from blood (not recorded which). The receptor source for this set is a young man who had recovered from COVID-19. Both conserved end residues are part of each CDR3. Fields, in order: J gene, D gene, clone size, V gene, CDR3 protein, CDR3 DNA. A D gene is named only where the DNA matches it firmly. Clone size is shown for a subset of rows, as once, few, many or a class of expanded clone.

>TRBJ1-2|TRBD1|once|TRBV14
CASSADRGRGYTF
TGTGCCAGCAGCGCAGACAGGGGCCGTGGCTACACCTTC
>TRBJ2-2|.|few|TRBV5-1
CASSMLAANTGELFF
TGCGCCAGCAGCATGCTAGCAGCGAACACCGGGGAGCTGTTTTTT
>TRBJ1-1|.|few|TRBV11-2
CASTKQPSNTEAFF
TGTGCCAGCACCAAACAGCCTTCGAACACTGAAGCTTTCTTT
>TRBJ2-5|.|.|TRBV5-1
CASSSGDYPQETQYF
TGCGCCAGCTCATCAGGGGACTACCCTCAGGAGACCCAGTACTTC
>TRBJ2-7|TRBD2|.|TRBV5-1
CASSIAGVSYEQYF
TGCGCCAGCAGCATAGCGGGGGTCTCCTACGAGCAGTACTTC
>TRBJ1-2|.|.|TRBV19
CASSKGTMNYGYTF
TGTGCCAGTAGTAAAGGGACAATGAACTATGGCTACACCTTC
>TRBJ2-3|TRBD2|.|TRBV4-2
CASSQGTSGRASSGDTQYF
TGTGCCAGCAGCCAGGGGACTAGCGGGAGGGCCAGTTCGGGAGATACGCAGTATTTT
>TRBJ1-6|.|.|TRBV19
CASTFSSAYNSPLHF
TGTGCCAGTACTTTTTCGAGCGCCTATAATTCACCCCTCCACTTT
>TRBJ2-7|TRBD1|.|TRBV28
CASTRHRGTYEQYF
TGTGCCAGTACCCGACACAGGGGAACCTACGAGCAGTACTTC
>TRBJ2-2|.|.|TRBV7-3
CASSLVGDGSGELFF
TGTGCCAGCAGCTTGGTGGGAGATGGTAGCGGGGAGCTGTTTTTT
>TRBJ2-7|.|.|TRBV18
CASSQGSAYEQYF
TGTGCCAGCTCACAGGGGTCGGCCTACGAGCAGTACTTC
>TRBJ1-4|TRBD1|.|TRBV4-1
CASSTGGNEKLFF
TGCGCCAGTTCGACAGGGGGGAATGAAAAACTGTTTTTT
>TRBJ2-1|TRBD2|once|TRBV11-1
CASSQTGTSTYNEQFF
TGTGCCAGCAGCCAGACCGGGACTAGCACATACAATGAGCAGTTCTTC
>TRBJ1-2|.|.|TRBV7-2
CASSWGLYGYTF
TGTGCCAGCAGCTGGGGCCTCTATGGCTACACCTTC
>TRBJ1-6|.|.|TRBV9
CASSPRGLGNSPLHF
TGTGCCAGCAGCCCCCGAGGACTGGGGAATTCACCCCTCCACTTT
>TRBJ1-1|TRBD1|.|TRBV5-1
CASSLGQGALNTEAFF
TGCGCCAGCAGCTTAGGCCAGGGGGCCCTGAACACTGAAGCTTTCTTT
>TRBJ1-3|.|.|TRBV11-2
CASSLEGTLSGNTIYF
TGTGCCAGCAGCTTAGAGGGCACACTCTCTGGAAACACCATATATTTT
>TRBJ2-3|.|.|TRBV30
CAWIRTGIRTDTQYF
TGTGCCTGGATTAGAACAGGGATACGCACAGATACGCAGTATTTT
>TRBJ1-3|.|.|TRBV9
CASSIQGDSGNTIYF
TGTGCCAGCAGTATACAGGGCGACTCTGGAAACACCATATATTTT
>TRBJ1-1|TRBD1|.|TRBV6-5
CASSPPGQGNTEAFF
TGTGCCAGCAGTCCTCCGGGACAGGGGAACACTGAAGCTTTCTTT
>TRBJ2-2|TRBD1|.|TRBV3-1/TRBV3-2
CASSQDRGDTGELFF
TGTGCCAGCAGCCAGGACAGGGGGGACACCGGGGAGCTGTTTTTT
>TRBJ2-1|.|.|TRBV7-2
CASSRAQGWNEQFF
TGTGCCAGCAGCCGGGCCCAGGGGTGGAATGAGCAGTTCTTC
>TRBJ1-5|TRBD1|.|TRBV15
CATSRGQGAVQPQHF
TGTGCCACCAGCAGGGGACAGGGGGCGGTTCAGCCCCAGCATTTT
>TRBJ1-2|TRBD1|.|TRBV7-2
CASSSRGDRGMANYGYTF
TGTGCCAGCAGCTCTAGGGGGGACAGGGGAATGGCTAACTATGGCTACACCTTC
>TRBJ1-2|TRBD1|.|TRBV27
CASSFRDRGNGYTF
TGTGCCAGCAGTTTCCGGGACAGGGGTAATGGCTACACCTTC
>TRBJ2-7|.|.|TRBV21-1
CASSNGGAYAYEQYF
TGTGCCAGCAGCAACGGGGGGGCCTATGCCTACGAGCAGTACTTC
>TRBJ1-3|TRBD1|.|TRBV7-2
CASSLDRQYSGNTIYF
TGTGCCAGCAGCCTGGACAGGCAATACTCTGGAAACACCATATATTTT
>TRBJ2-1|TRBD2|.|TRBV7-3
CASSPKLAGGYNEQFF
TGTGCCAGCAGCCCGAAACTAGCGGGAGGTTACAATGAGCAGTTCTTC
>TRBJ1-5|TRBD1|.|TRBV15
CATSGGQGYQPQHF
TGTGCCACCAGCGGCGGACAGGGGTATCAGCCCCAGCATTTT
>TRBJ2-3|.|.|TRBV10-3
CAISEELGAGRTQYF
TGTGCCATCAGTGAAGAACTGGGAGCTGGGCGTACGCAGTATTTT
>TRBJ2-7|TRBD1|.|TRBV28
CASSSYYRGDEQYF
TGTGCCAGCAGTTCCTATTACAGGGGAGACGAGCAGTACTTC
>TRBJ1-5|TRBD1|.|TRBV4-3
CASSQVVTGVQPQHF
TGCGCCAGCAGCCAAGTCGTAACAGGGGTACAGCCCCAGCATTTT
>TRBJ2-1|.|.|TRBV7-2
CASSLAGAAYNEQFF
TGTGCCAGCAGCTTAGCGGGGGCCGCCTACAATGAGCAGTTCTTC
>TRBJ1-3|TRBD1|few|TRBV29-1
CSVWDRGGGNTIYF
TGCAGCGTCTGGGACAGGGGAGGTGGAAACACCATATATTTT
>TRBJ2-1|.|.|TRBV7-2
CASSPRGGLASYNEQFF
TGTGCCAGCAGCCCTCGGGGTGGGCTAGCTTCCTACAATGAGCAGTTCTTC
>TRBJ2-1|.|.|TRBV6-5
CASTLGNEQFF
TGTGCCAGCACTCTCGGGAATGAGCAGTTCTTC
>TRBJ2-3|TRBD2|.|TRBV7-2
CASTWGGTDTQYF
TGTGCCAGCACCTGGGGGGGGACAGATACGCAGTATTTT
>TRBJ2-7|TRBD2|.|TRBV30
CAWSVVAGGYEQYF
TGTGCCTGGAGTGTGGTAGCGGGAGGATACGAGCAGTACTTC
>TRBJ1-6|.|.|TRBV7-2
CASSRLLGEGSPLHF
TGTGCCAGCAGCCGCCTGTTAGGGGAGGGCTCACCCCTCCACTTT
>TRBJ2-7|TRBD2|.|TRBV27
CASSARLAGFHEQYF
TGTGCCAGCAGTGCTCGTCTAGCGGGTTTCCACGAGCAGTACTTC
>TRBJ2-7|.|once|TRBV2
CASSRGGYEQYF
TGTGCCAGCAGCAGAGGGGGATACGAGCAGTACTTC
>TRBJ1-2|TRBD1|.|TRBV19
CASSSQGANYGYTF
TGTGCCAGTAGTTCACAGGGGGCTAACTATGGCTACACCTTC
>TRBJ2-7|TRBD1|.|TRBV5-5
CASSLGALGQGNYEQYF
TGTGCCAGCAGCTTGGGGGCACTAGGACAGGGGAACTACGAGCAGTACTTC
>TRBJ1-1|TRBD1|.|TRBV6-5
CASSKEQGETEAFF
TGTGCCAGCAGTAAGGAACAGGGGGAGACTGAAGCTTTCTTT
>TRBJ2-7|.|.|TRBV4-1
CASSQVARVSYEQYF
TGCGCCAGCAGCCAAGTCGCCAGGGTCAGCTACGAGCAGTACTTC
>TRBJ1-2|.|once|TRBV6-1
CASSEVQGTINGYTF
TGTGCCAGCAGTGAAGTCCAGGGTACGATTAATGGCTACACCTTC
>TRBJ1-1|TRBD1|.|TRBV9
CASSASRGPHLGAFF
TGTGCCAGCAGCGCAAGTAGGGGGCCACACCTGGGGGCTTTCTTT
>TRBJ2-3|.|.|TRBV7-2
CASSAQDVSVADTQYF
TGTGCCAGCAGCGCGCAAGACGTTAGCGTCGCAGATACGCAGTATTTT
>TRBJ2-7|TRBD2|.|TRBV4-1
CASSQLYSGGSYEQYF
TGCGCCAGCAGCCAACTTTATAGCGGGGGTTCCTACGAGCAGTACTTC
>TRBJ2-3|TRBD2|few|TRBV7-2
CASSLVGTSGVDTQYF
TGTGCCAGCAGCTTAGTTGGGACTAGCGGGGTGGATACGCAGTATTTT
>TRBJ2-1|TRBD2|.|TRBV3-1/TRBV3-2
CASSHNAGVTEQFF
TGTGCCAGCAGCCATAACGCGGGAGTGACGGAGCAGTTCTTC
>TRBJ1-3|.|.|TRBV5-6
CASSPASGSGNTIYF
TGTGCCAGCAGCCCAGCCTCGGGCTCTGGAAACACCATATATTTT
>TRBJ2-3|.|once|TRBV9
CASSYYSVGRDTDTQYF
TGTGCCAGCAGCTACTATAGCGTCGGGAGAGATACAGATACGCAGTATTTT
>TRBJ2-3|TRBD2|.|TRBV5-1
CASSRGLAGGGDTQYF
TGCGCCAGCAGCCGGGGGCTAGCGGGAGGAGGAGATACGCAGTATTTT